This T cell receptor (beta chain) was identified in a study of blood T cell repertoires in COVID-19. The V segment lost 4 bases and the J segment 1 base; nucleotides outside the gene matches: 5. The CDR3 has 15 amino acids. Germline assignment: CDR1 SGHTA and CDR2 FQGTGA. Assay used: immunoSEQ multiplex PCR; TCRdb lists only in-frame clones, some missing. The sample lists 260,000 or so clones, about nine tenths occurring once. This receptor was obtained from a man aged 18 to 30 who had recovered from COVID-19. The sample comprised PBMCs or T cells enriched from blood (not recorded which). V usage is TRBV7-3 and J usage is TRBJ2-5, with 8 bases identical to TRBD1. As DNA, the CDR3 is TGTGCCAGCAGCTCTCGGACAGGGCCCCAAGAGACCCAGTACTTC. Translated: CASSSRTGPQETQYF.